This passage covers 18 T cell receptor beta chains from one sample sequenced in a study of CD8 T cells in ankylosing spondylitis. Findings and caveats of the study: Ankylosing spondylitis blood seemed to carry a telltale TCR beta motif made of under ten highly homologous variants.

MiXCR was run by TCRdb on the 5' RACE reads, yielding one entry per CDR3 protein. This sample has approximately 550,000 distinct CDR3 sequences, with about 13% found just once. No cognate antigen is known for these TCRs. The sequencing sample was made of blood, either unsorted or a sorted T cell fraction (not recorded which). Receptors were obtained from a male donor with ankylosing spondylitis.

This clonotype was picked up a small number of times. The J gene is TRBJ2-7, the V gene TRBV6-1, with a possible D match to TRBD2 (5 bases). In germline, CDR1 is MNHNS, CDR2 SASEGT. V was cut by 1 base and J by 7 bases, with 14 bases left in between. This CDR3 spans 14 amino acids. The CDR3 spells CASSEVDQPGEQYV. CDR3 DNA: TGTGCCAGCAGTGAAGTGGATCAGCCGGGGGAGCAGTACGTC.

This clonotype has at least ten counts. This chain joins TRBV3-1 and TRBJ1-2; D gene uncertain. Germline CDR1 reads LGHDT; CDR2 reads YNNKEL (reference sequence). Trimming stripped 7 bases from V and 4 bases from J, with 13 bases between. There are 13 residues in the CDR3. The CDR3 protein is CASTEGGPYGYTF. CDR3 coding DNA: TGTGCCAGCACCGAGGGAGGACCCTATGGCTACACCTTC.

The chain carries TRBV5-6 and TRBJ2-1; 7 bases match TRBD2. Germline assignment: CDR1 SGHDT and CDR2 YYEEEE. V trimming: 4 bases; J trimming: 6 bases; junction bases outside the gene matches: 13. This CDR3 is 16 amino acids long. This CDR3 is CASSRLGAGVGNEQFF. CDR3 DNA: TGTGCCAGCAGCCGCTTGGGCGCGGGAGTGGGCAATGAGCAGTTCTTC.

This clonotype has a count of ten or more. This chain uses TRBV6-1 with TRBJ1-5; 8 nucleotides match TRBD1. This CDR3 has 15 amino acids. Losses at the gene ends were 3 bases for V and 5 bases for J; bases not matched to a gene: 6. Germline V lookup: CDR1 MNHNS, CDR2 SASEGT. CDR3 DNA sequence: TGTGCCAGCAGTGACCGGACAGGGCGAGATCAGCCCCAGCATTTT. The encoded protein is CASSDRTGRDQPQHF.

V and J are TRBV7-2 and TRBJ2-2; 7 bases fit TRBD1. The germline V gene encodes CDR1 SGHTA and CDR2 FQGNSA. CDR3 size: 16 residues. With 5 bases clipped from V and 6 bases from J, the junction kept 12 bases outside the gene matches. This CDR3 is CASSRFLVQGSGELFF. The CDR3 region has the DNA TGTGCCAGCAGCCGGTTTTTGGTACAGGGGTCCGGGGAGCTGTTTTTT. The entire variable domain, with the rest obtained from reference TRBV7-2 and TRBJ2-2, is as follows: GAGVSQSPSNKVTEKGKDVELRCDPISGHTALYWYRQSLGQGLEFLIYFQGNSAPDKSGLPSDRFSAERTGGSVSTLTIQRTQQEDSAVYLCASSRFLVQGSGELFFGEGSRLTVL.

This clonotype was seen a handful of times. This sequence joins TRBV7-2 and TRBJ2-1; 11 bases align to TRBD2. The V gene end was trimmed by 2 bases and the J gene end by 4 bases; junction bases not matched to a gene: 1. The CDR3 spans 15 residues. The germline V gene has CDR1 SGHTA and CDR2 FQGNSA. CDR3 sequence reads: CASSLIAGGYNEQFF. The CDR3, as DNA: TGTGCCAGCAGCTTAATAGCGGGAGGGTACAATGAGCAGTTCTTC.

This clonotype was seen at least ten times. The CDR3: CASSQDVDYYGYTF. In nucleotides, the CDR3 is TGTGCCAGCAGCCAAGATGTGGATTATTATGGCTACACCTTC. The V and J genes are TRBV3-1 and TRBJ1-2; D remains unclear. V gave up 0 bases and J gave up 5 bases, with 10 bases separating them. In germline, CDR1 is LGHDT, CDR2 YNNKEL (reference sequence). The length of the CDR3 is 14 residues.

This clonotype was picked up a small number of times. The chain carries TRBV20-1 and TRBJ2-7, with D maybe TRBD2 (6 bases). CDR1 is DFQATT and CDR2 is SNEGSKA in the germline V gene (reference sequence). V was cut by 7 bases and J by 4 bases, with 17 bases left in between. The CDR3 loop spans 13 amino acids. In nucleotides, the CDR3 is TGCAGTGTCGCACTAGCAGATGAATACGAGCAGTACTTC. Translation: CSVALADEYEQYF.

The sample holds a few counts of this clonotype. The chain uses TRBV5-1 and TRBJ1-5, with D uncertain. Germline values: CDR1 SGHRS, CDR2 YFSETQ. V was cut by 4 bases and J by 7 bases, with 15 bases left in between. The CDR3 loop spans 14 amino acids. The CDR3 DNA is TGCGCCAGCAGCCCGTCGAGGTTTGAACAGCCCCAGCATTTT. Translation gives CASSPSRFEQPQHF. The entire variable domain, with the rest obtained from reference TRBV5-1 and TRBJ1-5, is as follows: KAGVTQTPRYLIKTRGQQVTLSCSPISGHRSVSWYQQTPGQGLQFLFEYFSETQRNKGNFPGRFSGRQFSNSRSEMNVSTLELGDSALYLCASSPSRFEQPQHFGDGTRLSIL.

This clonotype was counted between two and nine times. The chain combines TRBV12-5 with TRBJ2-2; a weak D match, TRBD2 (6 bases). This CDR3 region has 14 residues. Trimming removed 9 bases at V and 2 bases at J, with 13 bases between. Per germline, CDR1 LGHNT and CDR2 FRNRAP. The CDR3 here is CASQPGLNTGELFF. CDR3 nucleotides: TGTGCTAGCCAACCGGGACTCAACACCGGGGAGCTGTTTTTT.

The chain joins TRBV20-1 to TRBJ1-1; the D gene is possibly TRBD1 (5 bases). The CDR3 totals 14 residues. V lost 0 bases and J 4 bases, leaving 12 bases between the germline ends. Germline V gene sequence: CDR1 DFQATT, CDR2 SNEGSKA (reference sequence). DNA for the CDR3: TGCAGTGCTAGAGATCAGGGTTGGGGCACTGAAGCTTTCTTT. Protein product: CSARDQGWGTEAFF.

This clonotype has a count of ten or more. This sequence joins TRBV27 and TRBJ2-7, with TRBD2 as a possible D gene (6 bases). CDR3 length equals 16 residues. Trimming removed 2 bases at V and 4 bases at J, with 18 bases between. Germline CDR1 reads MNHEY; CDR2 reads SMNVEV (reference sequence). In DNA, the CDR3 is TGTGCCAGCAGTTTAGGCCCCGGGAGAGCGGAGTACGAGCAGTACTTC. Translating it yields CASSLGPGRAEYEQYF.

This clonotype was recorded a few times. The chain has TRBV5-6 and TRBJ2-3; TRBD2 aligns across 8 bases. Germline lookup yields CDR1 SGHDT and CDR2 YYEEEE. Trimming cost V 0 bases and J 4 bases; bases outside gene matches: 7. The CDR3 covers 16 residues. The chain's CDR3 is CASSLELAGWADTQYF. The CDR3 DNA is TGTGCCAGCAGCTTGGAGCTAGCGGGTTGGGCAGATACGCAGTATTTT.

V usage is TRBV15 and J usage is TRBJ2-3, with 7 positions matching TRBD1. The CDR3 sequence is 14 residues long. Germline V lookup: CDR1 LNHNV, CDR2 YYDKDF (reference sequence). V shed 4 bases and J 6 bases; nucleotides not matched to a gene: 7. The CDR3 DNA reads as TGTGCCACCAGCACTAGGACAGGAGAGGATACGCAGTATTTT. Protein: CATSTRTGEDTQYF.

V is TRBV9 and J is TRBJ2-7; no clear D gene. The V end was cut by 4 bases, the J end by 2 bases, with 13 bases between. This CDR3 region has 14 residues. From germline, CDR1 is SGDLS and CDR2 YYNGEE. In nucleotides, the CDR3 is TGTGCCAGCAGCCCCCGTGAGGTCGCCTACGAGCAGTACTTC. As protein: CASSPREVAYEQYF.

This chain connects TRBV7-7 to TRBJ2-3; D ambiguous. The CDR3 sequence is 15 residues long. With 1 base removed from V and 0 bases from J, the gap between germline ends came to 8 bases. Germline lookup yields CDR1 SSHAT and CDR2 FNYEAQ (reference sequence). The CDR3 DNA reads TGTGCCAGCAGCTTAGACGCTAGAAGCACAGATACGCAGTATTTT. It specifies CASSLDARSTDTQYF.

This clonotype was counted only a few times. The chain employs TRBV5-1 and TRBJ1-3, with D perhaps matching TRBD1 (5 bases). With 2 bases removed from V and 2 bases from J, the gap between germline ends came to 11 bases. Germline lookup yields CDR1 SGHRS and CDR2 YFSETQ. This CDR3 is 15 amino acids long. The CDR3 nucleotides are TGCGCCAGCAGCTTAACAGGAATTACTGGAAACACCATATATTTT. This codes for CASSLTGITGNTIYF.

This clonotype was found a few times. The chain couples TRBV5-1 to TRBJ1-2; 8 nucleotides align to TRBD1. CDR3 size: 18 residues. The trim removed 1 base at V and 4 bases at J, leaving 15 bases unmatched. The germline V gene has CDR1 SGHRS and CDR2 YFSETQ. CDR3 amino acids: CASSLYGEGGTGGYGYTF. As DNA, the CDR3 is TGCGCCAGCAGCTTGTATGGTGAAGGCGGGACAGGCGGCTATGGCTACACCTTC.